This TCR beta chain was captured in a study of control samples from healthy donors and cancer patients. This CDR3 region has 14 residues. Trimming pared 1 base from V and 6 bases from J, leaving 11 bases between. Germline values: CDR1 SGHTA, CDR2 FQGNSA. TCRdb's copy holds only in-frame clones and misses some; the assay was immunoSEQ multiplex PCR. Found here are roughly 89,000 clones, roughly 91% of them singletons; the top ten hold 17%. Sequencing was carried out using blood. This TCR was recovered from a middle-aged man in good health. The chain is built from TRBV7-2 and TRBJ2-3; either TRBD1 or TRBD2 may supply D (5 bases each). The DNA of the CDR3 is TGTGCCAGCAGCTTAGTCGGGACCTTGGATACGCAGTATTTT. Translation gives CASSLVGTLDTQYF.